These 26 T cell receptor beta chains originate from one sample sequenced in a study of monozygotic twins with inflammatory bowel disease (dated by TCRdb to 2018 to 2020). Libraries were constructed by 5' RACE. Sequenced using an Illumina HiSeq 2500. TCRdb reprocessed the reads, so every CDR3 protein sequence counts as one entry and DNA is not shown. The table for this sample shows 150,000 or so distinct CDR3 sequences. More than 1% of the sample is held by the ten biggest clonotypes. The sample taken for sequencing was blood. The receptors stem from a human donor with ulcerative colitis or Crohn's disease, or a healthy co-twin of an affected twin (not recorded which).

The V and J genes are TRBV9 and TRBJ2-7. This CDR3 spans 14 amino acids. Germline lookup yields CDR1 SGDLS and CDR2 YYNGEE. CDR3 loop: CASSVTDVSYEQYF.

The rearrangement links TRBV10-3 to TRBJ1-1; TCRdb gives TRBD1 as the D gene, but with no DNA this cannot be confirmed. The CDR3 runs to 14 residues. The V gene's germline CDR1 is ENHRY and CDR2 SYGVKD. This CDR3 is CAISELGENTEAFF.

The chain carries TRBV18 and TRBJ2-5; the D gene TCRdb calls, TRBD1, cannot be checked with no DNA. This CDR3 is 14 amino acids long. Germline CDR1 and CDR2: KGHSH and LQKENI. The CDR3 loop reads CASNRDRGQETQYF.

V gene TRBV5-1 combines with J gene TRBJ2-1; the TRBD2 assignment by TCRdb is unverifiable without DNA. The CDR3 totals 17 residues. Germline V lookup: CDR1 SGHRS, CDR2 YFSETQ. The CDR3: CASSFGGRRPIRNEQFF.

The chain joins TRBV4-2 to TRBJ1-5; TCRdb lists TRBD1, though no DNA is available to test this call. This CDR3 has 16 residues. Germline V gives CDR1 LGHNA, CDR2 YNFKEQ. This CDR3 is CASSHFDREDIQPQHF.

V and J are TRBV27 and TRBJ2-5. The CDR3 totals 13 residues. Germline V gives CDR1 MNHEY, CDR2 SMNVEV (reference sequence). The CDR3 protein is CASSPTRFETQYF.

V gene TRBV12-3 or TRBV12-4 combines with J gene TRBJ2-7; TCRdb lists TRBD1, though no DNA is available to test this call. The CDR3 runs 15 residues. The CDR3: CASSLPDRAFHEQYF.

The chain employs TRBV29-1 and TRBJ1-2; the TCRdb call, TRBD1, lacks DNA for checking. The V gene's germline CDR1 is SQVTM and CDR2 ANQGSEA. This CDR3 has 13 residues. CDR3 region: CSVEGGVGYGYTF.

The CDR3 spells CASSPHSGTSGNEQFF. The V and J genes are TRBV9 and TRBJ2-1; without DNA, the TCRdb call of TRBD2 cannot be checked. Germline V gene sequence: CDR1 SGDLS, CDR2 YYNGEE. The CDR3 is 16 amino acids.

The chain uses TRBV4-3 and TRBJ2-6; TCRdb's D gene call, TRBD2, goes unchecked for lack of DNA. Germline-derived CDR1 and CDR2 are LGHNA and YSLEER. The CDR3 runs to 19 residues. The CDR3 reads CASSQVETSVTLEANVLTF.

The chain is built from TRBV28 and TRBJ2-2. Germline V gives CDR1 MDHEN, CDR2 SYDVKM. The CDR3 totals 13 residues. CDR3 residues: CAIWGANTGELFF. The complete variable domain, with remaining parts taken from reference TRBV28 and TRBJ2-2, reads DVKVTQSSRYLVKRTGEKVFLECVQDMDHENMFWYRQDPGLGLRLIYFSYDVKMKEKGDIPEGYSVSREKKERFSLILESASTNQTSMYLCAIWGANTGELFFGEGSRLTVL.

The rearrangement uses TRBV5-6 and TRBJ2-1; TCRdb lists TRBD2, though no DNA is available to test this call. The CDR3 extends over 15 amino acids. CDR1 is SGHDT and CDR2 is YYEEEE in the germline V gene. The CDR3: CASSFLAGGGNEQFF.

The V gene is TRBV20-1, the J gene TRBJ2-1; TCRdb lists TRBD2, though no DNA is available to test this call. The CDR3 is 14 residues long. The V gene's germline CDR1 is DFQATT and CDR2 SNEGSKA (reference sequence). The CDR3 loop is CSARGRTRYNEQFF.

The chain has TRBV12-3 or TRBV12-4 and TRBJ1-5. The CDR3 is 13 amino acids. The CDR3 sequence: CASRPGQHQPQHF.

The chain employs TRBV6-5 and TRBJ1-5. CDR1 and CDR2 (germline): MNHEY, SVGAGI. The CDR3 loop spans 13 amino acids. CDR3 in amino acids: CASRYSGSQPQHF.

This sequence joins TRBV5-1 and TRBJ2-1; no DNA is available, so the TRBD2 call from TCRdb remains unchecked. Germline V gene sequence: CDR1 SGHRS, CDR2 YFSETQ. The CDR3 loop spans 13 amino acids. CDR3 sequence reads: CASSFSSVDEQFF.

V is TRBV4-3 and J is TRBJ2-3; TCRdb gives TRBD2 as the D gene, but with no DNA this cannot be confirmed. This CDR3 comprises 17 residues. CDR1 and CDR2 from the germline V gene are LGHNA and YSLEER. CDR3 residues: CASSLLAGGLGTDTQYF.

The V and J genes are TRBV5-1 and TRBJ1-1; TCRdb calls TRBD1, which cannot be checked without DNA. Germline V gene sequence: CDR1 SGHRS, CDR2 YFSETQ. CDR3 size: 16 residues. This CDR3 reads CASSSPTGGPDTEAFF.

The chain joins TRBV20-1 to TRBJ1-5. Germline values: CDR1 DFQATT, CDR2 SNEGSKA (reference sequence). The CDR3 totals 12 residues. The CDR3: CSARDSWQPQHF.

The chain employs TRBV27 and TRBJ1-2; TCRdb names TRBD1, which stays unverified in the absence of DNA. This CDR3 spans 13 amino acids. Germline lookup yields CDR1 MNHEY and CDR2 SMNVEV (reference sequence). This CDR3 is CASRWGAERGYTF.

The CDR3 protein is CASSPQGDYGYTF. The V gene is TRBV7-9, the J gene TRBJ1-2; TCRdb outputs TRBD1, but without DNA this stays unchecked. The CDR3 sequence is 13 residues long. Germline V gives CDR1 SEHNR, CDR2 FQNEAQ (reference sequence).

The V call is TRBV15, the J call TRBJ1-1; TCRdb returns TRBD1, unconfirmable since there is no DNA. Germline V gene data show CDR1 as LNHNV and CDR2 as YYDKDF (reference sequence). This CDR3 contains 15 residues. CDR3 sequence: CATSRDRGRGIEAFF.

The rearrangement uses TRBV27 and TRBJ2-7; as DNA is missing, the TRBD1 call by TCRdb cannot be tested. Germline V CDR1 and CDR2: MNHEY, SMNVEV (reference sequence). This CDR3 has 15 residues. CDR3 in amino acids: CASSDRSSSPYEQYF.

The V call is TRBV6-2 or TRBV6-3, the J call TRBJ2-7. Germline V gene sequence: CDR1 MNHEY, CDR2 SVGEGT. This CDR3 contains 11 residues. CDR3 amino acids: CASSSHYEQYF.

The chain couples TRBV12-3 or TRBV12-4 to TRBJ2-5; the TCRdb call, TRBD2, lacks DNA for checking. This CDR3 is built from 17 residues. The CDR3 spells CASSLSTSGSLGETQYF.

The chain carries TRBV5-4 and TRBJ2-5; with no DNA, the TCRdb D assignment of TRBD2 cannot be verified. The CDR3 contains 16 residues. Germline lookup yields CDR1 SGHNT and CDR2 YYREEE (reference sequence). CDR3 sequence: CASSLTYGRATETQYF. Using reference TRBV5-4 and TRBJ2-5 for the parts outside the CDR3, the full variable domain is ETGVTQSPTHLIKTRGQQVTLRCSSQSGHNTVSWYQQALGQGPQFIFQYYREEENGRGNFPPRFSGLQFPNYSSELNVNALELDDSALYLCASSLTYGRATETQYFGPGTRLLVL.